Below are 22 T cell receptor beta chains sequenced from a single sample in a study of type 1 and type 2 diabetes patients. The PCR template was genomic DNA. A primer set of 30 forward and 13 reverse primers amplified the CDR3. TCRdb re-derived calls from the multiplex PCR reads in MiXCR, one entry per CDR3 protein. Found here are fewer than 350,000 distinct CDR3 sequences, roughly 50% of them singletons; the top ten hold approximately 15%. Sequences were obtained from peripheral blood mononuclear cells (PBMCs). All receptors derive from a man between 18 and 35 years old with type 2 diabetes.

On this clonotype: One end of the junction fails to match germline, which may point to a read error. CDR3: CVSSLASENTEAFF. CDR3 sequence (DNA): TGTGTCAGCAGCTTAGCGTCAGAGAACACTGAAGCTTTCTTT. V and J are TRBV7-6 and TRBJ1-1; D gene ambiguous. Looked up from germline, CDR1 is SGHVS and CDR2 is FNYEAQ. CDR3 length: 14 amino acids.

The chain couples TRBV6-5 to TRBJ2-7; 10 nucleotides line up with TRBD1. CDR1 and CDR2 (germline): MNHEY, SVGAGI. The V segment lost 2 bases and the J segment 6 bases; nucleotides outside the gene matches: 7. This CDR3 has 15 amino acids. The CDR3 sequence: CASSYQRTGGSEQYF. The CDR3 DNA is TGTGCCAGCAGTTACCAAAGGACAGGGGGAAGCGAGCAGTACTTC.

CDR3: CASSQPGTDANTGELFF. The CDR3 DNA follows: TGCGCCAGCAGCCAACCTGGGACAGACGCGAACACCGGGGAGCTGTTTTTT. This chain uses TRBV4-1 with TRBJ2-2; TRBD1 aligns across 7 bases. CDR1 and CDR2 (germline): MGHRA, YSYEKL. The CDR3 sequence is 17 residues long. Trimming cost V 2 bases and J 0 bases; bases outside gene matches: 6.

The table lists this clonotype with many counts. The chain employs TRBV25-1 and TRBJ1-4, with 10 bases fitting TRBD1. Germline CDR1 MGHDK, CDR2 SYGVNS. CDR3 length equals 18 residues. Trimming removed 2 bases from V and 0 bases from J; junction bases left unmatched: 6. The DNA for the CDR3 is TGTGCCAGCAGTGAAGTTGGGACAGGGGCAGCAACTAATGAAAAACTGTTTTTT. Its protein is CASSEVGTGAATNEKLFF.

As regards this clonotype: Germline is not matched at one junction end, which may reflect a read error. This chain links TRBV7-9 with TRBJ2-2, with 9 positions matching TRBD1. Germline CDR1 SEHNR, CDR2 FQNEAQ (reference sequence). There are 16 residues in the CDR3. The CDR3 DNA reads TGTGCCAGCAGCCCACCCCGGACAGGGGACACCGGGGTGCTGTTTTTT. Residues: CASSPPRTGDTGVLFF.

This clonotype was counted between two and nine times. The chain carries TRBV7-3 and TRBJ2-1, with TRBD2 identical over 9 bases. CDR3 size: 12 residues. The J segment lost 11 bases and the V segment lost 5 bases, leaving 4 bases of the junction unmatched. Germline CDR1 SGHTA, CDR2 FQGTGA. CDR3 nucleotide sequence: TGTGCCAGCAGCCCGACTAGCGGTAAGCAGTTCTTC. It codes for CASSPTSGKQFF.

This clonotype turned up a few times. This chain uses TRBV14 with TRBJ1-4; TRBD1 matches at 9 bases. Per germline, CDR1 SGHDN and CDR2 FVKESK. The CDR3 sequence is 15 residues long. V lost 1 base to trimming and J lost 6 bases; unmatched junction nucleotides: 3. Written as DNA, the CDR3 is TGTGCCAGCAGCCAAGTGGACAGGGGACATGAAAAACTGTTTTTT. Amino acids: CASSQVDRGHEKLFF.

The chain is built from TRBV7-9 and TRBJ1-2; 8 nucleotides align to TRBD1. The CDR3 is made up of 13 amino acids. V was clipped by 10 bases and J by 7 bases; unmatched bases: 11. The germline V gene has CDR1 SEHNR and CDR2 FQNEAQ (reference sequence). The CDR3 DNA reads TGTGCCATCAGTGAGTCGACAGGGGTTGGCTACACCTTC. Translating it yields CAISESTGVGYTF.

The CDR3 sequence is CASSQGASGSYEQYF. For the CDR3, the DNA is TGTGCCAGCAGCCAAGGGGCTAGCGGGTCTTACGAGCAGTACTTC. V usage is TRBV7-2 and J usage is TRBJ2-7; TRBD2 matches 8 bases. The germline V gene has CDR1 SGHTA and CDR2 FQGNSA. The CDR3 runs 15 residues. J gave up 4 bases and V 5 bases, and 10 bases lay outside the gene matches.

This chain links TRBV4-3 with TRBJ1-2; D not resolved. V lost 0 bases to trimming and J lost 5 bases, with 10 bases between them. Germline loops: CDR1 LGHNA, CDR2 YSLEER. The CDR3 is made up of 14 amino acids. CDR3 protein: CASSQDVETYGYTF. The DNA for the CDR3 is TGCGCCAGCAGCCAAGATGTGGAGACTTATGGCTACACCTTC.

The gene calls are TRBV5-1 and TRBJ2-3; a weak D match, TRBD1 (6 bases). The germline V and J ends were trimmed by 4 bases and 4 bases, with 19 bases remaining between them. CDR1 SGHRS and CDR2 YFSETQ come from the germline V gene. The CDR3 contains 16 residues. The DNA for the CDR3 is TGCGCCAGCAGCAGAAACCGCAGGGGCAGCGCAGATACGCAGTATTTT. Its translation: CASSRNRRGSADTQYF.

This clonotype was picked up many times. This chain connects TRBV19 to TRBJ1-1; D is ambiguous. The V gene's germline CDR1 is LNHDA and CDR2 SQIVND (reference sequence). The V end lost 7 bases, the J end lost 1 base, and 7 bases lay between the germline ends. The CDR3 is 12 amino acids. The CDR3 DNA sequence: TGTGCCAGTAAATCAGGGAACACTGAAGCTTTCTTT. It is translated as CASKSGNTEAFF.

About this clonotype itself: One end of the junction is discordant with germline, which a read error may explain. The DNA for the CDR3 is TGTGCCAGTAGTAATGGGGCAGGGGGAAGCTCCTATAATTCACCCCTTCACTTT. Protein sequence: CASSNGAGGSSYNSPLHF. The gene calls are TRBV19 and TRBJ1-6; 7 positions agree with TRBD1. CDR1 LNHDA and CDR2 SQIVND come from the germline V gene (reference sequence). The CDR3 is made up of 18 amino acids.

The CDR3 here is CASSATGADEQFF. The DNA of the CDR3 is TGTGCCAGCAGCGCCACCGGGGCCGATGAGCAGTTCTTC. This chain uses TRBV9 with TRBJ2-5; D may be TRBD1 or TRBD2 (5 bases each). The DNA matches TRBJ2-1 better at its end, which makes the J call doubtful. The CDR3 extends over 13 amino acids. Germline-derived CDR1 and CDR2 are SGDLS and YYNGEE.

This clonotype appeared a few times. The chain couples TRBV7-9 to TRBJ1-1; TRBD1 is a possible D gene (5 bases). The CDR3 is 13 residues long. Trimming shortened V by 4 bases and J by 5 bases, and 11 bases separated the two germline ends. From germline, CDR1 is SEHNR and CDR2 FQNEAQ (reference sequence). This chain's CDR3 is CASSSPGRTEAFF. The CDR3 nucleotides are TGTGCCAGCAGCTCCCCAGGGAGGACTGAAGCTTTCTTT.

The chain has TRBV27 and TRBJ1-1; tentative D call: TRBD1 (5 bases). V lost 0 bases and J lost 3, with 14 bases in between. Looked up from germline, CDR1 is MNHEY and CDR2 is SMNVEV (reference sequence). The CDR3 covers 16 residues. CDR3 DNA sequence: TGTGCCAGCAGTTTATCGATAGGGGTGGACGACACTGAAGCTTTCTTT. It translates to CASSLSIGVDDTEAFF.

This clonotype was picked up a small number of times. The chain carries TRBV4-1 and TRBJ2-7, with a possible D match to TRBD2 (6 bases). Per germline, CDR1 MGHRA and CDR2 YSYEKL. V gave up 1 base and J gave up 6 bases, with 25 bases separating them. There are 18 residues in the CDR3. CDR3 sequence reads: CASSQAPPFGAGRGEQYF. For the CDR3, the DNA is TGCGCCAGCAGCCAAGCCCCCCCTTTCGGCGCGGGAAGGGGCGAGCAGTACTTC.

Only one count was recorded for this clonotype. In nucleotides, the CDR3 is TGTGCCAGCAGTTACCCCCCGTCCGAGCAGTACTTC. The encoded protein is CASSYPPSEQYF. V is TRBV6-5 and J is TRBJ2-7; D unclear. The CDR3 sequence is 12 residues long. Germline CDR1 MNHEY, CDR2 SVGAGI. V was shortened by 2 bases and J by 6 bases, with 8 bases between the two germline ends.

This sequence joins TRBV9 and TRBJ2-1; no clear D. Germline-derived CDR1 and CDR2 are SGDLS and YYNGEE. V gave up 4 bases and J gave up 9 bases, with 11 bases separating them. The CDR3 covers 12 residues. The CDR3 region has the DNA TGTGCCAGCAGCCCCGTCCCGGGTGAGCAGTTCTTC. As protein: CASSPVPGEQFF.

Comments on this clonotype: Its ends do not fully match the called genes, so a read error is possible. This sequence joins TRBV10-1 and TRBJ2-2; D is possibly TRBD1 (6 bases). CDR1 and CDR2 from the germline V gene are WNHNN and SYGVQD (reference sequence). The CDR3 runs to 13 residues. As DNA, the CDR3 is TGTGCCAGCAGTACCCCCGGGACAGGGGAGCTGTTTTTT. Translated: CASSTPGTGELFF.

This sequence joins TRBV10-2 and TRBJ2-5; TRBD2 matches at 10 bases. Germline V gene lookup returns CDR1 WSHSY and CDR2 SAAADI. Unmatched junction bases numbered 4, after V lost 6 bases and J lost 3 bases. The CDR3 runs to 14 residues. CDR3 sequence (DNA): TGCGCCAGCAGAAGCGGGGGGGCCGAAGAGACCCAGTACTTC. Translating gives CASRSGGAEETQYF.

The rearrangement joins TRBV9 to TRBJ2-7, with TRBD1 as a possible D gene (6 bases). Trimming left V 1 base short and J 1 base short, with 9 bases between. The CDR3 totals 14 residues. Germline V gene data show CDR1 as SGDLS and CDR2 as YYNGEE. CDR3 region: CASSVNRDSYEQYF. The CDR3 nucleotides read TGTGCCAGCAGCGTAAACAGGGATTCCTACGAGCAGTACTTC.